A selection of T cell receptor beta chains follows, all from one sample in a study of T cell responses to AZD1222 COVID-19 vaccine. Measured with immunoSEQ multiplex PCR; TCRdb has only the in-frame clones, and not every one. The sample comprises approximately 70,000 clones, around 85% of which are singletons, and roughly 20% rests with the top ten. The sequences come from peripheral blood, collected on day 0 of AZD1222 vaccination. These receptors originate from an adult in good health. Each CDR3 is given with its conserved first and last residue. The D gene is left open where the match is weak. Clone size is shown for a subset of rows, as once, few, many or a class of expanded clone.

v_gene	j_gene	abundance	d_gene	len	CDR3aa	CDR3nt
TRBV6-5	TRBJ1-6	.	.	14	CASSYRVKNSPLHF	TGTGCCAGCAGTTACAGGGTTAAGAATTCACCCCTCCACTTT
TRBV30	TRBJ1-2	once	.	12	CAWSVGGFGYTF	TGTGCCTGGAGTGTAGGAGGGTTTGGCTACACCTTC
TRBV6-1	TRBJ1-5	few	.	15	CASSEAWGVGQPQHF	TGTGCCAGCAGTGAAGCGTGGGGGGTGGGCCAGCCCCAGCATTTT
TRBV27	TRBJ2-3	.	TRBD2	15	CASSAGLLSTDTQYF	TGTGCCAGCAGTGCGGGACTACTGAGCACAGATACGCAGTATTTT
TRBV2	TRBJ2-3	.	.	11	CASGMGLTQYF	TGTGCCAGTGGGATGGGACTTACGCAGTATTTT
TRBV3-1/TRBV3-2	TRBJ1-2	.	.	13	CASSMQGPGGYTF	TGTGCCAGCAGCATGCAGGGGCCGGGTGGCTACACCTTC
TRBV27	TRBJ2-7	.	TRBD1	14	CASSQQGALDEQYF	TGTGCCAGCAGTCAACAGGGGGCGCTGGACGAGCAGTACTTC
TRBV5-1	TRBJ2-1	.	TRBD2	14	CASLAGSSYNEQFF	TGCGCCAGCTTAGCGGGGAGCTCCTACAATGAGCAGTTCTTC
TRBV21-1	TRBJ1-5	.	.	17	CASSNRFGRGSNQPQHF	.
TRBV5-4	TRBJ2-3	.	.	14	CASATGGGVDTQYF	TGTGCCAGCGCTACTGGGGGTGGGGTAGATACGCAGTATTTT
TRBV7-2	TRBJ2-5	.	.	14	CASSLVGGGKTQYF	TGTGCCAGCAGCTTAGTAGGCGGAGGGAAGACCCAGTACTTC
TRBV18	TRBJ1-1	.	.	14	CASSTRAVNTEAFF	TGTGCCAGCTCCACACGGGCAGTGAACACTGAAGCTTTCTTT
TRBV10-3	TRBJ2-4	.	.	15	CAISVDSGTQNIQYF	TGTGCCATCAGCGTTGACTCCGGGACTCAAAACATTCAGTACTTC
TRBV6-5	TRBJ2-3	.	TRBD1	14	CASSRDRNTDTQYF	TGTGCCAGCAGCCGGGACAGGAACACAGATACGCAGTATTTT
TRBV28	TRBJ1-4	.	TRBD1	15	CASSSTGAANEKLFF	TGTGCCAGCAGCTCTACAGGGGCGGCTAATGAAAAACTGTTTTTT
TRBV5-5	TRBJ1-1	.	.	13	CASSGRGFTEAFF	TGTGCCAGCAGCGGACGGGGATTCACTGAAGCTTTCTTT
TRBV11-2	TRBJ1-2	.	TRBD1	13	CASSNRGNYGYTF	TGTGCCAGCAGCAACAGGGGGAACTATGGCTACACCTTC
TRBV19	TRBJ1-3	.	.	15	CASRAQGGSGNTIYF	TGTGCCAGTAGAGCACAGGGTGGCTCTGGAAACACCATATATTTT
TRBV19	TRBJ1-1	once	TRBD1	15	CASSPKDRGLTEAFF	TGTGCCAGTAGTCCTAAGGACAGGGGGTTGACTGAAGCTTTCTTT
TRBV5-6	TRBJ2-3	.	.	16	CASSLGGAGSTDTQYF	TGTGCCAGCAGCTTGGGAGGGGCCGGGAGCACAGATACGCAGTATTTT
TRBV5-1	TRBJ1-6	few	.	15	CASSSDPGAYSPLHF	TGCGCCAGCAGCTCCGACCCCGGGGCATATTCACCCCTCCACTTT
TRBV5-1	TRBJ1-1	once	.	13	CASSSQGNTEAFF	TGCGCCAGCAGCTCCCAGGGGAACACTGAAGCTTTCTTT
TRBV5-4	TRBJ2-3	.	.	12	CASSSTADTQYF	TGTGCCAGCAGCTCGACCGCAGATACGCAGTATTTT
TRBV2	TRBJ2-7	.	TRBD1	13	CASGGQVGYEQYF	TGTGCCAGCGGGGGACAGGTCGGGTACGAGCAGTACTTC
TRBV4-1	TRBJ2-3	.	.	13	CASSQEDGRRTSF	TGCGCCAGCAGCCAAGAAGACGGGAGACGCACCTCTTTT
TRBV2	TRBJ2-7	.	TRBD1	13	CASSRDRVREQYF	TGTGCCAGCAGCCGGGACAGGGTCCGCGAGCAGTACTTC
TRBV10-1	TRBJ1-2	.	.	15	CASSESGAASGGYTF	TGCGCCAGCAGCGAGTCCGGGGCCGCCAGTGGGGGCTACACCTTC
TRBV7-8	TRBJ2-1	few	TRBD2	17	CASSPRRGLADYNEQFF	TGTGCCAGCAGCCCCCGCCGAGGGCTAGCGGACTACAATGAGCAGTTCTTC
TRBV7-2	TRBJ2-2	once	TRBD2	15	CASSLTTGGTGELFF	TGTGCCAGCAGCCTCACTACGGGAGGAACCGGGGAGCTGTTTTTT
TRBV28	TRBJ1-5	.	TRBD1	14	CASTPGTAVQPQHF	TGTGCCAGCACCCCCGGGACAGCCGTTCAGCCCCAGCATTTT
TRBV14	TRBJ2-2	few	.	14	CASSQIHPSGELFF	TGTGCCAGCAGCCAGATACACCCATCCGGGGAGCTGTTTTTT
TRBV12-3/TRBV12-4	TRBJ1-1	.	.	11	CASSLQGEAFF	TGTGCCAGCAGTCTTCAGGGTGAAGCTTTCTTT
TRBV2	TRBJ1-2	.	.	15	CASCQAAGAFYGYTF	TGTGCCAGCTGCCAAGCGGCAGGGGCCTTTTATGGCTACACCTTC
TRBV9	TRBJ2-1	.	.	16	CASSAPLRGNYNEQFF	TGTGCCAGCAGCGCGCCGCTAAGGGGCAACTACAATGAGCAGTTCTTC
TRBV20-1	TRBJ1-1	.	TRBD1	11	CSAAPGQTAFF	TGCAGTGCGGCACCGGGACAGACTGCTTTCTTT
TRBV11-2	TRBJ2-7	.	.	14	CASSLGRTNYEQYF	TGTGCCAGCAGCTTGGGTAGGACAAACTACGAGCAGTACTTC
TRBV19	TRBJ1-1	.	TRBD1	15	CASSPRQGSMTEAFF	TGTGCCAGTAGTCCACGACAGGGGTCGATGACTGAAGCTTTCTTT
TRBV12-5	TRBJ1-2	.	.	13	CASGLVQSHGYTF	TGTGCTAGTGGTTTGGTACAGTCCCACGGCTACACCTTC
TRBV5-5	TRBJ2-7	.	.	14	CASSLPSGVREQYF	TGTGCCAGCAGCTTGCCCTCAGGGGTTAGGGAGCAGTACTTC
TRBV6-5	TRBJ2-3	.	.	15	CASSYSAGHTDTQYF	TGTGCCAGCAGTTACTCGGCAGGTCACACAGATACGCAGTATTTT
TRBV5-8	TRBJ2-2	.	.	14	CASRRLSGVGELFF	TGTGCCAGCAGGCGACTTTCAGGGGTCGGGGAGCTGTTTTTT
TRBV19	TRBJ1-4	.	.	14	CASSMSVLDEKLFF	TGTGCCAGTAGTATGTCGGTTCTGGACGAAAAACTGTTTTTT